This record concerns one T cell receptor beta chain sequence. Sequencing used immunoSEQ multiplex PCR; TCRdb keeps in-frame clones, though not all of them. Of 190,000 or so clones in the sample, almost 90% were seen once. This record belongs to a study of blood T cell repertoires in COVID-19. The CDR3 length is 13 residues. Per germline, CDR1 GTSNPN and CDR2 SVGIG (reference sequence). Trimming stripped 3 bases from V and 2 bases from J, with 10 bases between. V and J are TRBV30 and TRBJ1-1, with D uncertain. This sequence was found in a man aged 50 to 59 with acute or convalescent COVID-19. Sequencing was performed on peripheral blood. The CDR3 nucleotides read TGTGCCTGGAGACCCGGGTCCAACACTGAAGCTTTCTTT. Protein: CAWRPGSNTEAFF. The full variable domain, rest sourced from reference TRBV30 and TRBJ1-1, is SQTIHQWPATLVQPVGSPLSLECTVEGTSNPNLYWYRQAAGRGLQLLFYSVGIGQISSEVPQNLSASRPQDRQFILSSKKLLLSDSGFYLCAWRPGSNTEAFFGQGTRLTVV.